This note documents a single TCR beta chain sequence. This record belongs to a study of blood T cell repertoires in COVID-19. For the study at large: Sources were T cells, B-cell-depleted T cells, or PBMCs; the material itself was cDNA or gDNA.

Authors' data handling: Scientists estimated how many nucleated cells there were by amplifying reference gene primers. Sequencing used immunoSEQ multiplex PCR; TCRdb keeps in-frame clones, though not all of them. V and J calls and clone size are copied from that table; D and trimming were computed from the DNA. The profile shows over 80,000 clones, 83% of them singletons. Germline loops: CDR1 MNHEY, CDR2 SMNVEV (reference sequence). The ends lost 0 bases at V and 5 bases at J; junction bases unmatched: 7. The CDR3 length is 16 residues. This TCR came from a woman in her sixties with acute or convalescent COVID-19. The V call is TRBV27, the J call TRBJ2-5; 9 bases line up with TRBD2. Material for sequencing was peripheral blood. CDR3 in amino acids: CASSLSGLARPETQYF. The CDR3 DNA reads as TGTGCCAGCAGTTTATCGGGACTAGCCCGCCCGGAGACCCAGTACTTC.